This T cell receptor beta chain appears in the sequencing data of a study of shared clonotypes between healthy human individuals (dated by TCRdb to 2019 to 2021). At the level of the whole study: The cohort included a few men and a couple of women between 18 and 49 years of age. To increase sequencing depth and limit assay-specific biases, different laboratories used diverse techniques to prepare libraries and sequence TCR repertoires. For each donor, CD4 naive and CD4 memory were each run on three plates, CD8 naive on two plates, and CD8 memory on one plate. Leukapheresis yielded between about 0.9 and 9.5 billion PBMCs per donor. The study deeply sequenced blood TCR repertoires of about 5 healthy adults to estimate repertoire size and the extent of clonotype sharing between individuals. Broad study findings and their caveats: Estimated clonotype richness was generally larger for naive than for memory subsets. Even with the large sequencing depth, rarefaction of the sorted-subset datasets indicated that sequencing was incomplete. Approximately 4.8% of naive CD4, 3.5% of naive CD8, 2.3% of memory CD4, and approximately 0.39% of memory CD8 clonotypes were shared across several donors. Higher generation probabilities were observed for clonotypes shared by all four sorted-subset donors than for non-shared clonotypes. Pairwise subsampling indicated that sequencing depth was expected to affect the degree of clonotype sharing among donors. The small number of donors limited the genetic and exposure-history diversity represented. Sampling was restricted to blood, and TCR repertoires in tissues likely differ from the TCR repertoires found in blood.

Healthy HIV-negative adults with no recently reported acute infections or vaccinations were included as donors. Only Caucasian adults living in Nashville, Tennessee, USA were represented among the donors. CD4+ T cells were enriched through magnetic negative selection, after which naive cells were positively selected on CD45RA and the remaining negative fraction served as the memory subset. Blood was obtained by leukapheresis, after which PBMCs were separated by Ficoll-Histopaque density gradient centrifugation and cryopreserved in liquid nitrogen vapor phase. Analytical flow cytometry was used to check the purity and quantity of every magnetically sorted T cell population. Each sorted fraction had its genomic DNA isolated and then quantified by UV absorbance on a Nanodrop 2000c. About this clone: Which antigen it targets is not known. No base-level quality is on record; no much larger clone is a single base apart.

CDR1 and CDR2 (LGHNT, FRNRAP) derive from the germline V gene. From the cysteine through the phenylalanine, the CDR3 covers 20 amino acids. Left in the record is the CDR3 DNA by itself, 60 bases read in frame from the first base. V loses 0 bases of germline sequence and J loses 0 bases, and the interval between the two ends is 23 bases. Using the deep immunoSEQ assay, multiplex PCR amplified TCR CDR3 regions from genomic DNA. Extracted genomic DNA from each cell subset was distributed evenly across all wells of several immunoSEQ 96-well plates, and each plate was treated as a replicate. For sorted subsets, each replicate PCR was loaded with roughly 190 ng genomic DNA, equivalent to 25,000 to 30,000 T cell genomes. Purified libraries were measured with a Qubit 3.0 fluorometer, size-checked on a Bioanalyzer 2100, and measured again with the KAPA Library Quantification kit. Each immunoSEQ 96-well plate was sequenced on its own single-read 150-cycle Illumina NextSeq 550 flow cell. The authors processed their data as follows. The immunoSEQ output contained only junctional sequences without quality scores, so filtering could not match that applied to full-length reads. To assign V/J genes and CDR3, sequences were annotated using PyIR, a Python wrapper for IgBLAST v1.9, with IMGT germline references. Reads with weak V/J assignments (E-value above 1e-6), missing CDR3, stop codons, out-of-frame junctions, or ambiguous translated residues were removed. V3J clonotypes were defined as sequences sharing the same inferred V gene, J gene, and CDR3 amino acid sequence. Percentage overlap between repertoires was computed as shared unique clonotypes divided by the size of the smaller repertoire. Richness of each repertoire was evaluated using RTK rarefaction, the Chao1 estimator, and Recon v2.1 estimates of unobserved clonotypes. Generation probabilities for all TCRbeta clonotypes obtained by the gDNA method from a few donors were computed using OLGA. As stored in TCRdb, this immuneACCESS dataset retains in-frame rearrangements with V and J assigned. A fraction of the clones does not appear; measured against another copy, unresolved V genes explain less than half of the discrepancy, and the remainder lacks a known reason. For V, J and clone size, that table is used; D and trimming come from the DNA. The sample includes under 1,100,000 clones, with approximately 72% observed a single time. Approximately 1.5% of the sample comes from the top ten.

This receptor was identified in a man aged 18-30 years in good health. Recombination joined TRBV12-5 with TRBJ1-1; tentative D gene TRBD1, with 6 bases matching. What was sequenced was memory CD4+ T cells sorted from blood. Reading the label with the study, this specimen's cell subset or site is: CD45RA-negative fraction. DNA sequence: TGTGCTAGTGGTTTGGTAGGTAAGGAGGACAGCCTTCAGGTGAACACTGAAGCTTTCTTT. Its protein product is CASGLVGKEDSLQVNTEAFF.